Following are 25 T cell receptor beta chains from one sample sequenced in a study of PD-1 blockade in classical Hodgkin lymphoma. TCRdb's table, derived via immunoSEQ multiplex PCR, lists solely in-frame clones and lacks some. The table lists about 100,000 clones, 85% to 90% of them singletons. The patients all showed relapse after autologous stem cell transplantation, while their brentuximab vedotin exposure varied. The specimen was peripheral blood mononuclear cells (PBMCs), collected before the second cycle of nivolumab. Source of these receptors: a human donor with classical Hodgkin lymphoma.

The rearrangement links TRBV6-6 to TRBJ2-3; weak D call: TRBD2 (5 bases). This CDR3 is built from 15 residues. Per the germline V gene, CDR1 is MNHNY and CDR2 is SVGAGI (reference sequence). Trimming removed 6 bases from V and 1 base from J, with 14 bases in between. CDR3 nucleotides: TGTGCCAGCAGGGACTCCCGTCGGGGCACAGATACGCAGTATTTT. This translates into CASRDSRRGTDTQYF.

This chain links TRBV13 with TRBJ2-7, with D possibly TRBD1 on 5 matching bases. This CDR3 comprises 14 residues. V lost 5 bases and J 2 bases, leaving 13 bases between the germline ends. Germline V CDR1 and CDR2: PRHDT, FYEKMQ (reference sequence). The CDR3 bases are TGTGCCAGCAGCCTCGACAGATTTCCCTACGAGCAGTACTTC. It encodes CASSLDRFPYEQYF.

J is TRBJ1-1 and V is TRBV7-9, with a weak D call TRBD1 (6 bases). The CDR3 consists of 14 residues. V dropped 1 base and J dropped 3 bases, with 9 bases sitting between them. Per the germline V gene, CDR1 is SEHNR and CDR2 is FQNEAQ (reference sequence). The CDR3 region has the DNA TGTGCCAGCAGCTTAGAACAGGGCGACACTGAAGCTTTCTTT. Protein product: CASSLEQGDTEAFF.

This chain links TRBV19 with TRBJ2-7; the match to TRBD1 covers 11 bases. The V gene end was trimmed by 3 bases and the J gene end by 6 bases; junction bases not matched to a gene: 10. Germline V gene data show CDR1 as LNHDA and CDR2 as SQIVND (reference sequence). This CDR3 comprises 16 residues. The CDR3 DNA is TGTGCCAGTAGTATCGGTGCTGGGACAGGGGGACGCGAGCAGTACTTC. It is translated as CASSIGAGTGGREQYF.

V and J are TRBV4-1 and TRBJ1-5; 12 bases match TRBD1. V lost 2 bases, J lost 6 bases, and 8 bases stayed unmatched. From germline, CDR1 is MGHRA and CDR2 YSYEKL. This CDR3 is 17 amino acids long. The CDR3 DNA sequence: TGCGCCAGCAGCCAACAGATGGGACAGGGGGCAGGTCAGCCCCAGCATTTT. Amino acids: CASSQQMGQGAGQPQHF.

The CDR3 loop reads CASSLTGPSEEQYF. The DNA of the CDR3 is TGTGCCAGCAGTTTAACCGGACCCTCGGAGGAGCAGTACTTC. V gene TRBV27 combines with J gene TRBJ2-7; D is undetermined. The germline V gene encodes CDR1 MNHEY and CDR2 SMNVEV (reference sequence). V lost 2 bases, J lost 7 bases, and 15 bases lay in between. The CDR3 covers 14 residues.

The rearrangement joins TRBV25-1 to TRBJ1-1; unclear D gene. With 7 bases removed from V and 1 base from J, the gap between germline ends came to 7 bases. Germline loops: CDR1 MGHDK, CDR2 SYGVNS. This CDR3 spans 12 amino acids. The CDR3 DNA sequence: TGTGCCAGCAACAATCCGAACACTGAAGCTTTCTTT. Its protein product is CASNNPNTEAFF.

The CDR3 is CASSLVRAGEAFF. The CDR3 nucleotides are TGCGCCAGCAGCTTAGTCAGGGCGGGAGAAGCTTTCTTT. The V and J genes are TRBV5-1 and TRBJ1-1; a possible D gene is TRBD1 (5 bases). The CDR3 length is 13 residues. The germline V gene has CDR1 SGHRS and CDR2 YFSETQ. Trimming removed 2 bases from V and 8 bases from J, with 13 bases in between.

The rearrangement uses TRBV18 and TRBJ1-5; no clear D. Germline CDR1 KGHSH, CDR2 LQKENI. The V gene lost 3 bases and the J gene lost 1 base, with 16 bases spanning the gap. The CDR3 extends over 17 amino acids. The DNA of the CDR3 is TGTGCCAGCTCACCTACCCCCGCTGGGCACAGCAATCAGCCCCAGCATTTT. It specifies CASSPTPAGHSNQPQHF.

This chain uses TRBV2 with TRBJ2-5; 8 bases line up with TRBD2. Per the germline V gene, CDR1 is SNHLY and CDR2 is FYNNEI. V lost 0 bases, J lost 4 bases, and 13 bases stayed unmatched. This CDR3 comprises 18 residues. CDR3 protein: CASSEAGGGAGEGETQYF. The CDR3 nucleotides read TGTGCCAGCAGTGAAGCTGGTGGGGGAGCGGGGGAGGGAGAGACCCAGTACTTC.

The chain joins TRBV6-1 to TRBJ1-2, with D unresolved. The germline V and J ends were trimmed by 2 bases and 4 bases, with 11 bases remaining between them. Germline assignment: CDR1 MNHNS and CDR2 SASEGT. CDR3 size: 14 residues. The CDR3 DNA sequence: TGTGCCAGCAGTGAACGGAGTCAAGGCTATGGCTACACCTTC. It encodes CASSERSQGYGYTF.

This clone appeared a single time. This chain joins TRBV6-1 and TRBJ1-4; 9 nucleotides agree with TRBD1. The germline V gene has CDR1 MNHNS and CDR2 SASEGT. CDR3 length: 13 residues. The V and J ends lost 6 bases and 6 bases, in that order; junction bases with no gene match: 2. The CDR3 here is CASRRQGDEKLFF. For the CDR3, the DNA is TGTGCCAGCAGGAGACAGGGGGATGAAAAACTGTTTTTT.

J is TRBJ1-1 and V is TRBV18; D not certain. The V end was cut by 2 bases, the J end by 10 bases, with 14 bases between. The CDR3 totals 13 residues. Germline CDR1 KGHSH, CDR2 LQKENI. The CDR3 is CASSPWSFAAAFF. The CDR3 nucleotides are TGTGCCAGCTCACCATGGAGTTTCGCCGCAGCTTTCTTT. The full variable domain, in which reference TRBV18 and TRBJ1-1 provide the parts outside the CDR3, is NAGVMQNPRHLVRRRGQEARLRCSPMKGHSHVYWYRQLPEEGLKFMVYLQKENIIDESGMPKERFSAEFPKEGPSILRIQQVVRGDSAAYFCASSPWSFAAAFFGQGTRLTVV.

The chain has TRBV20-1 and TRBJ2-7; TRBD1 might be the D (6 bases). Trimming took off 3 bases at V and 4 bases at J, with 7 bases between the two ends. CDR1 is DFQATT, CDR2 SNEGSKA, per germline (reference sequence). The CDR3 runs 11 residues. The CDR3 sequence: CSASRGYEQYF. The CDR3 DNA follows: TGCAGTGCTAGCAGGGGTTACGAGCAGTACTTC.

The chain uses TRBV19 and TRBJ2-7; D is perhaps TRBD1 (5 bases). The V and J ends lost 10 bases and 2 bases respectively, with 18 bases between them. Germline CDR1 LNHDA, CDR2 SQIVND (reference sequence). The CDR3 loop spans 14 amino acids. CDR3: CATSSPLTAYEQYF. The DNA for the CDR3 is TGTGCCACCTCAAGCCCGCTGACAGCCTACGAGCAGTACTTC. The full variable domain, its missing parts supplied by reference TRBV19 and TRBJ2-7, is DGGITQSPKYLFRKEGQNVTLSCEQNLNHDAMYWYRQDPGQGLRLIYYSQIVNDFQKGDIAEGYSVSREKKESFPLTVTSAQKNPTAFYLCATSSPLTAYEQYFGPGTRLTVT.

The CDR3 reads CASSLITTNYGYTF. DNA of the CDR3: TGTGCCAGCAGCCTCATAACTACTAACTATGGCTACACCTTC. The chain couples TRBV19 to TRBJ1-2; D gene uncertain. Per germline, CDR1 LNHDA and CDR2 SQIVND (reference sequence). This CDR3 spans 14 amino acids. V lost 9 bases, J lost 0 bases, and 14 bases lay in between.

This clone appeared a single time. The chain combines TRBV5-1 with TRBJ1-4, with TRBD1 identical over 8 bases. CDR3 length equals 14 residues. J was trimmed by 8 bases and V by 4 bases; bases with no gene match: 7. Germline V gene sequence: CDR1 SGHRS, CDR2 YFSETQ. The CDR3 sequence is CASSPGQGAEKLFF. CDR3 bases: TGCGCCAGCAGCCCCGGGCAGGGGGCCGAAAAACTGTTTTTT.

The chain carries TRBV20-1 and TRBJ2-7; D perhaps matches TRBD2 (6 bases). Germline V gives CDR1 DFQATT, CDR2 SNEGSKA (reference sequence). Trimming took off 3 bases at V and 4 bases at J, with 7 bases between the two ends. This CDR3 comprises 11 residues. Written as DNA, the CDR3 is TGCAGTGCTAGGGGGGGTTACGAGCAGTACTTC. This encodes CSARGGYEQYF.

The gene calls are TRBV4-3 and TRBJ2-2; tentatively, D is TRBD1 or TRBD2 (5 bases each). Trimming removed 2 bases from V and 3 bases from J, with 13 bases in between. CDR1 and CDR2 from the germline V gene are LGHNA and YSLEER. CDR3 size: 16 residues. The CDR3 here is CASSQRSGPYTGELFF. The CDR3 DNA follows: TGCGCCAGCAGCCAACGTTCGGGACCCTACACCGGGGAGCTGTTTTTT.

The chain uses TRBV5-5 and TRBJ1-1; 9 positions agree with TRBD1. Trimming at V came to 4 bases and at J to 5 bases, leaving 6 bases not matched to a gene. This CDR3 is 14 amino acids long. Per germline, CDR1 SGHKS and CDR2 YYEKEE (reference sequence). CDR3 bases: TGTGCCAGCAGCGGACAGGGGAGCGGGACTGAAGCTTTCTTT. Amino acids: CASSGQGSGTEAFF.

The chain recombines TRBV6-5 with TRBJ2-7; D not resolved. The CDR3 is 15 residues long. Germline V gene data show CDR1 as MNHEY and CDR2 as SVGAGI. The V and J ends lost 5 bases and 4 bases respectively, with 18 bases between them. Here the CDR3 reads CASSPTPTERYEQYF. In DNA, the CDR3 is TGTGCCAGCAGTCCGACACCGACCGAGAGATACGAGCAGTACTTC.

The V call is TRBV29-1, the J call TRBJ2-7; D is possibly TRBD1 (6 bases). The germline V gene has CDR1 SQVTM and CDR2 ANQGSEA. This CDR3 comprises 13 residues. Trimming removed 2 bases at V and 1 base at J, with 9 bases between. The CDR3: CSVEHRESYEQYF. In DNA form, the CDR3 reads TGCAGCGTTGAACACAGGGAATCCTACGAGCAGTACTTC.

V is TRBV18 and J is TRBJ1-1, with D uncertain. CDR1 is KGHSH and CDR2 is LQKENI in the germline V gene. This CDR3 is built from 11 residues. Trimming removed 4 bases at V and 11 bases at J, with 11 bases between. The CDR3 nucleotides are TGTGCCAGCTCACTAGGTCACACGGCTTTCTTT. As protein: CASSLGHTAFF.

Concerning this clone itself: This sample includes further DNA sequences coding for the same CDR3. The rearrangement joins TRBV7-9 to TRBJ1-3; no clear D gene. The CDR3 is 14 amino acids. Per germline, CDR1 SEHNR and CDR2 FQNEAQ (reference sequence). V gave up 0 bases and J gave up 1 base, with 4 bases separating them. The CDR3 bases are TGTGCCAGCAGCTTAGCCGGTTCTGGAAACACCATATATTTT. As protein: CASSLAGSGNTIYF.

The DNA of the CDR3 is TGTGCCAGTAGTATGGACGTCGGGTCGAATTCACCCCTCCACTTT. It yields the protein CASSMDVGSNSPLHF. V usage is TRBV19 and J usage is TRBJ1-6; D not certain. There are 15 residues in the CDR3. Germline V gene lookup returns CDR1 LNHDA and CDR2 SQIVND (reference sequence). The germline V and J ends were trimmed by 3 bases and 7 bases, with 13 bases remaining between them. The full variable domain, with the rest looked up from reference TRBV19 and TRBJ1-6, is DGGITQSPKYLFRKEGQNVTLSCEQNLNHDAMYWYRQDPGQGLRLIYYSQIVNDFQKGDIAEGYSVSREKKESFPLTVTSAQKNPTAFYLCASSMDVGSNSPLHFGNGTRLTVT.